This T cell receptor (beta chain) derives from a study of tumor-infiltrating lymphocytes in localized non-small cell lung cancer. Study as a whole: The cohort mixed smokers and never-smokers, several histologies, and some post-neoadjuvant-chemotherapy samples. From each patient, both tumor and uninvolved lung, non-adjacent to tumor, were sampled.

Trimming pared 8 bases from V and 4 bases from J, leaving 15 bases between. The CDR3 is made up of 13 amino acids. The germline gives CDR1 MNHNS, CDR2 SASEGT. Sequencing was performed with immunoSEQ multiplex PCR; in TCRdb, only in-frame clones are kept and a portion is missing. The sample lists under 15,000 clones, approximately 84% occurring once. V is TRBV6-1 and J is TRBJ2-7; D could derive from TRBD1 or TRBD2 (5 bases each). Input material: lung tumor tissue. This receptor was taken from a human donor with non-small cell lung cancer. Here the CDR3 reads CASAPGEGYEQYF. The CDR3 DNA is TGTGCCAGCGCTCCTGGCGAGGGGTACGAGCAGTACTTC.